A single TCR beta chain is shown here with its context. What it binds is not known. The data were obtained in a study of graft-versus-host responses after intestinal transplantation. Overall study: Tacrolimus plus steroids were given to all recipients for about 3 years, preceded by anti-thymocyte globulin induction.

The protocol was immunoSEQ multiplex PCR, while the TCRdb copy is restricted to in-frame clones and leaves out a portion. The sample consists of more than 90,000 clones, 85% to 95% of them appearing once. V was shortened by 6 bases and J by 3 bases, with 9 bases between the two germline ends. CDR3 length equals 11 residues. Germline-derived CDR1 and CDR2 are SQVTM and ANQGSEA. Specimen: unstimulated CD4+ T cells sorted from spleen or lymph node cells, collected before transplant. The chain recombines TRBV29-1 with TRBJ2-7; D tentatively fits TRBD1 or TRBD2 (5 bases each). The clonotype was recovered from a human donor who was the organ donor for an intestinal transplant. This CDR3 reads CSVGENYEQYF. CDR3 DNA sequence: TGCAGCGTAGGGGAGAACTACGAGCAGTACTTC.